What follows are 32 T cell receptor beta chains derived from one specimen sequenced in a study of CD8+CD57+ T cells in acquired aplastic anemia. The template used for profiling TCR beta VDJ and CDR3 was genomic DNA. TCRdb re-called the reads through MiXCR, storing one row per CDR3 protein. Of 170,000 or so distinct CDR3 sequences in the sample, around 48% were seen once. An expansion of CD8+CD57+ cells by flow cytometry had been shown in patients chosen for sequencing. The sequencing sample was made of sorted CD4+, CD8+, or CD8+CD57+ T cells (not recorded which) from PBMCs. Every receptor here comes from a human donor with aplastic anemia.

This chain connects TRBV25-1 to TRBJ2-6; D is possibly TRBD1 or TRBD2 (5 bases each). Trimming stripped 5 bases from V and 0 bases from J, with 11 bases between. Germline V lookup: CDR1 MGHDK, CDR2 SYGVNS. The CDR3 contains 16 residues. CDR3 residues: CASSLPGSSGANVLTF. The CDR3 DNA is TGTGCCAGCAGTTTACCAGGGAGCTCTGGGGCCAACGTCCTGACTTTC.

This clonotype was counted ten times or more. This chain joins TRBV5-8 and TRBJ2-2, with D possibly being TRBD2 (5 bases). Germline CDR1 and CDR2: SGHTS and YDEGEE. The V gene lost 10 bases and the J gene lost 0 bases, with 13 bases spanning the gap. This CDR3 is built from 14 residues. The CDR3: CAGPSSTNTGELFF. DNA of the CDR3: TGTGCCGGACCTTCTAGCACGAACACCGGGGAGCTGTTTTTT.

This rearrangement joins TRBV20-1 to TRBJ1-4; D remains ambiguous. CDR3 length equals 12 residues. Germline V gene data show CDR1 as DFQATT and CDR2 as SNEGSKA (reference sequence). Trimming cost V 0 bases and J 4 bases, with 3 bases left between them. The CDR3 loop reads CSARDFNEKLFF. The CDR3, as DNA: TGCAGTGCTAGAGACTTTAATGAAAAACTGTTTTTT.

This clonotype was found once. This chain joins TRBV29-1 and TRBJ2-3; no clear D. CDR1 is SQVTM, CDR2 ANQGSEA, per germline. V dropped 2 bases and J dropped 0 bases, with 15 bases sitting between them. CDR3 length: 16 residues. The CDR3 DNA follows: TGCAGCGTTGAAACTTTGGCTAGTGCTAGCACAGATACGCAGTATTTT. Residues: CSVETLASASTDTQYF.

This clonotype was counted once. This chain joins TRBV10-3 and TRBJ2-7, with D uncertain. With 10 bases removed from V and 7 bases from J, the gap between germline ends came to 23 bases. This CDR3 is 14 amino acids long. Germline assignment: CDR1 ENHRY and CDR2 SYGVKD. This CDR3 is CATHEARVYNEQYF. The CDR3 bases are TGTGCCACCCACGAGGCGAGAGTTTACAATGAGCAGTACTTC.

The table lists this clonotype with a few counts. The rearrangement uses TRBV7-2 and TRBJ1-2; 8 bases fit TRBD1. Germline lookup yields CDR1 SGHTA and CDR2 FQGNSA. Trimming took 7 bases from V and 7 from J; bases not matched to a gene: 14. The length of the CDR3 is 15 residues. The CDR3 coding sequence is TGTGCCAGCAACCGAGAACAGGGGGTAACTATTGGCTACACCTTC. Protein product: CASNREQGVTIGYTF. The variable domain in full, with the rest retrieved from reference TRBV7-2 and TRBJ1-2, is GAGVSQSPSNKVTEKGKDVELRCDPISGHTALYWYRQSLGQGLEFLIYFQGNSAPDKSGLPSDRFSAERTGGSVSTLTIQRTQQEDSAVYLCASNREQGVTIGYTFGSGTRLTVV.

This clonotype has just one count. V and J are TRBV11-2 and TRBJ1-6; D ambiguous. In germline, CDR1 is SGHAT, CDR2 FQNNGV. CDR3 size: 16 residues. Trimming took off 1 base at V and 0 bases at J, with 7 bases between the two ends. The CDR3 coding sequence is TGTGCCAGCAGCTTAGTGGGGAGCTCCTATAATTCACCCCTCCACTTT. Encoded protein: CASSLVGSSYNSPLHF.

This clonotype was seen many times. The rearrangement uses TRBV24-1 and TRBJ2-3; TRBD2 aligns across 10 bases. CDR1 is KGHDR and CDR2 is SFDVKD in the germline V gene. V shed 2 bases, J shed 3 bases, and the junction held 19 bases outside the gene matches. The CDR3 contains 21 residues. The CDR3 is CATSDSSGEGTAGGPTDTQYF. The CDR3 bases are TGTGCCACCAGTGATTCCTCGGGGGAGGGAACAGCGGGAGGGCCTACAGATACGCAGTATTTT.

Many counts were recorded for this clonotype. The chain uses TRBV20-1 and TRBJ2-1, with D possibly matching TRBD2 (6 bases). In germline, CDR1 is DFQATT, CDR2 SNEGSKA (reference sequence). V lost 3 bases to trimming and J lost 2 bases, with 14 bases between them. The CDR3 length is 15 residues. CDR3 protein: CSASLRGLTYNEQFF. DNA of the CDR3: TGCAGTGCTAGCCTCCGGGGACTTACCTACAATGAGCAGTTCTTC.

Details on this clonotype: This may be a read error, as it is one base from a much larger clone. The chain couples TRBV18 to TRBJ2-7, with TRBD2 identical over 8 bases. Germline CDR1 reads KGHSH; CDR2 reads LQKENI. This CDR3 spans 16 amino acids. The CDR3 DNA follows: TGTGCCAGCGCACCACCCAGCGGGAGTGGGGCCTACGAGCAGTACTTC. Encoded protein: CASAPPSGSGAYEQYF.

On this clonotype: A read error may explain this, as a much larger clone is one base away. This rearrangement joins TRBV12-5 to TRBJ1-5; no clear D. V lost 2 bases to trimming and J lost 2 bases, with 7 bases between them. Germline values: CDR1 LGHNT, CDR2 FRNRAP. The CDR3 is 14 residues long. DNA for the CDR3: TGTGCTAGTGGTTTGATACCGGGCAATCAGCCCCAGCATTTT. Its translation: CASGLIPGNQPQHF.

This clonotype has ten or more counts. The V gene is TRBV9, the J gene TRBJ2-3; the match to TRBD2 covers 8 bases. CDR1 and CDR2 from the germline V gene are SGDLS and YYNGEE. The J segment lost 3 bases and the V segment lost 5 bases, leaving 8 bases of the junction unmatched. The CDR3 covers 15 residues. In DNA, the CDR3 is TGTGCCAGCAGTTGGAGCGGGAGTTTGACAGATACGCAGTATTTT. It codes for CASSWSGSLTDTQYF. Full variable domain (rest looked up from reference TRBV9 and TRBJ2-3): DSGVTQTPKHLITATGQRVTLRCSPRSGDLSVYWYQQSLDQGLQFLIQYYNGEERAKGNILERFSAQQFPDLHSELNLSSLELGDSALYFCASSWSGSLTDTQYFGPGTRLTVL.

This clonotype was picked up many times. This chain connects TRBV9 to TRBJ2-1, with D possibly matching TRBD2 (6 bases). This CDR3 comprises 17 residues. V was clipped by 3 bases and J by 4 bases, with 20 bases between them. Per germline, CDR1 SGDLS and CDR2 YYNGEE. The CDR3: CASSGLRLGSAYNEQFF. Here the CDR3 DNA reads TGTGCCAGCAGCGGACTTCGACTAGGATCGGCATACAATGAGCAGTTCTTC.

This clonotype was picked up many times. The chain has TRBV6-5 and TRBJ1-1; D unclear. Trimming stripped 5 bases from V and 4 bases from J, with 14 bases between. CDR3 length equals 14 residues. CDR1 is MNHEY and CDR2 is SVGAGI in the germline V gene. CDR3 region: CASSPPGRVTEAFF. CDR3 in DNA: TGTGCCAGCAGTCCCCCGGGGAGGGTCACTGAAGCTTTCTTT.

This clonotype has just a few counts. The chain's CDR3 is CASSFVGQGGEKLFF. The CDR3 bases are TGTGCCAGCAGCTTTGTTGGACAGGGAGGGGAAAAACTGTTTTTT. This chain links TRBV6-6 with TRBJ1-4; 8 bases agree with TRBD1. The CDR3 spans 15 residues. The J segment lost 8 bases and the V segment lost 6 bases, leaving 11 bases of the junction unmatched. From germline, CDR1 is MNHNY and CDR2 SVGAGI (reference sequence).

The genes are TRBV5-6 and TRBJ2-7; 15 bases are a match to TRBD2. Per the germline V gene, CDR1 is SGHDT and CDR2 is YYEEEE. This CDR3 comprises 15 residues. Trimming removed 2 bases from V and 5 bases from J; junction bases left unmatched: 2. This CDR3 is CASSFGLAGGNEQYF. In nucleotides, the CDR3 is TGTGCCAGCAGCTTCGGACTAGCGGGAGGGAACGAGCAGTACTTC.

The V gene is TRBV2, the J gene TRBJ2-7; D is perhaps TRBD1 or TRBD2 (5 bases each). The CDR3 has 13 residues. The V and J ends lost 7 bases and 3 bases respectively, with 13 bases between them. From germline, CDR1 is SNHLY and CDR2 FYNNEI. The CDR3 loop reads CASTRDRNYEQYF. The CDR3 region has the DNA TGTGCCAGCACCCGGGACCGGAACTACGAGCAGTACTTC.

This clonotype came up many times. The V and J genes are TRBV24-1 and TRBJ2-2; no reliable D call. Germline V gene data show CDR1 as KGHDR and CDR2 as SFDVKD. V lost 0 bases and J lost 6, with 4 bases in between. The CDR3 is 13 residues long. The CDR3 reads CATSDLIAGELFF. The DNA for the CDR3 is TGTGCCACCAGTGATTTGATAGCCGGGGAGCTGTTTTTT.

This clonotype was counted many times. This chain joins TRBV10-3 and TRBJ1-1; D is perhaps TRBD1 (5 bases). This CDR3 comprises 15 residues. With 3 bases removed from V and 1 base from J, the gap between germline ends came to 12 bases. Per germline, CDR1 ENHRY and CDR2 SYGVKD. The CDR3 spells CAISDASGGNTEAFF. CDR3 in DNA: TGTGCCATCAGTGACGCTTCCGGGGGGAACACTGAAGCTTTCTTT.

The chain combines TRBV7-6 with TRBJ2-3; the D is unclear. The CDR3 is made up of 16 amino acids. The V end was cut by 2 bases, the J end by 0 bases, with 12 bases between. From germline, CDR1 is SGHVS and CDR2 FNYEAQ. CDR3 loop: CASSLSSVASTDTQYF. CDR3 sequence (DNA): TGTGCCAGCAGCTTATCCTCAGTGGCTAGCACAGATACGCAGTATTTT.

This clonotype was picked up many times. This chain uses TRBV7-7 with TRBJ2-2; TRBD1 matches at 9 bases. Germline V gives CDR1 SSHAT, CDR2 FNYEAQ (reference sequence). CDR3 length equals 13 residues. CDR3 sequence (DNA): TGTATAGGGGACAGGGCGAACACCGGGGAGCTGTTTTTT. Its translation: CIGDRANTGELFF.

This clonotype was observed many times. The genes are TRBV2 and TRBJ2-7; no clear D gene. The CDR3 totals 13 residues. Germline CDR1 and CDR2: SNHLY and FYNNEI. V gave up 4 bases and J gave up 2 bases, with 9 bases separating them. The CDR3 region is CASSGGSTYEQYF. The CDR3 region has the DNA TGTGCCAGCAGTGGCGGCAGCACCTACGAGCAGTACTTC.

The chain uses TRBV2 and TRBJ2-5; D not resolved. Trimming shortened V by 7 bases and J by 9 bases, and 15 bases separated the two germline ends. There are 12 residues in the CDR3. The V gene's germline CDR1 is SNHLY and CDR2 FYNNEI. CDR3 bases: TGTGCCAGCAACTTTAGTGAGGAGTCCCAGTACTTC. It translates to CASNFSEESQYF.

The CDR3 region is CASSQDGRQADEQYF. The CDR3 coding sequence is TGTGCCAGCAGCCAAGATGGTAGACAGGCGGACGAGCAGTACTTC. The chain carries TRBV14 and TRBJ2-7, with a possible D match to TRBD1 (6 bases). V was cut by 0 bases and J by 5 bases, with 14 bases left in between. CDR3 length: 15 residues. Germline V gives CDR1 SGHDN, CDR2 FVKESK. Full variable domain (outside the CDR3, taken from reference TRBV14 and TRBJ2-7): EAGVTQFPSHSVIEKGQTVTLRCDPISGHDNLYWYRRVMGKEIKFLLHFVKESKQDESGMPNNRFLAERTGGTYSTLKVQPAELEDSGVYFCASSQDGRQADEQYFGPGTRLTVT.

The rearrangement uses TRBV19 and TRBJ1-5; D remains unclear. V lost 3 bases, J lost 3 bases, and 9 bases lay in between. CDR1 and CDR2 (germline): LNHDA, SQIVND (reference sequence). The CDR3 has 14 residues. CDR3 coding DNA: TGTGCCAGTAGTATTAGAGGGTACAATCAGCCCCAGCATTTT. It translates to CASSIRGYNQPQHF.

V and J are TRBV20-1 and TRBJ2-3; 10 bases are shared with TRBD2. From germline, CDR1 is DFQATT and CDR2 SNEGSKA (reference sequence). V was clipped by 0 bases and J by 1 base; unmatched bases: 4. CDR3 length: 16 amino acids. The CDR3 DNA reads TGCAGTGCTAGAGATCTCGGACTAGCGGGCACAGATACGCAGTATTTT. Translated, it gives CSARDLGLAGTDTQYF.

In its sample, this clonotype was seen many times. The rearrangement joins TRBV3-1 to TRBJ1-2, with TRBD1 matching 7 bases. The length of the CDR3 is 15 residues. Germline-derived CDR1 and CDR2 are LGHDT and YNNKEL (reference sequence). V was clipped by 1 base and J by 4 bases; unmatched bases: 6. CDR3 protein: CASSQARQGLYGYTF. CDR3 nucleotides: TGTGCCAGCAGCCAAGCGCGACAGGGCCTCTATGGCTACACCTTC. The full variable domain, in which reference TRBV3-1 and TRBJ1-2 provide the parts outside the CDR3, is DTAVSQTPKYLVTQMGNDKSIKCEQNLGHDTMYWYKQDSKKFLKIMFSYNNKELIINETVPNRFSPKSPDKAHLNLHINSLELGDSAVYFCASSQARQGLYGYTFGSGTRLTVV.

Only a few counts were recorded for this clonotype. V is TRBV10-3 and J is TRBJ2-7; no clear D gene. Germline V CDR1 and CDR2: ENHRY, SYGVKD. V lost 2 bases and J lost 6, with 8 bases in between. CDR3 length equals 12 residues. The CDR3 spells CAISENRGEQYF. For the CDR3, the DNA is TGTGCCATCAGTGAGAATCGCGGCGAGCAGTACTTC.

The chain has TRBV10-3 and TRBJ1-1; D gene unclear. The CDR3 loop spans 13 amino acids. The V end was cut by 4 bases, the J end by 1 base, with 7 bases between. Looked up from germline, CDR1 is ENHRY and CDR2 is SYGVKD. The CDR3 spells CAISGSENTEAFF. The CDR3 bases are TGTGCCATCAGTGGATCGGAGAACACTGAAGCTTTCTTT.

Sample share makes this clonotype medium-sized (0.01 to 0.1%). The genes are TRBV9 and TRBJ2-7, with 8 bases matching TRBD2. Trimming removed 0 bases from V and 3 bases from J; junction bases left unmatched: 8. From germline, CDR1 is SGDLS and CDR2 YYNGEE. The CDR3 is 16 residues long. The DNA of the CDR3 is TGTGCCAGCAGCGTAGTGCCAGCGGGAGCCTTCTACGAGCAGTACTTC. It codes for CASSVVPAGAFYEQYF.

This chain connects TRBV7-2 to TRBJ1-2, with TRBD1 matching over 7 bases. The V gene's germline CDR1 is SGHTA and CDR2 FQGNSA. Trimming at V came to 0 bases and at J to 7 bases, leaving 11 bases not matched to a gene. This CDR3 comprises 16 residues. CDR3 nucleotide sequence: TGTGCCAGCAGCTTAGCGGGAAGGGGGCGAGAGTCTGGCTACACCTTC. Encoded protein: CASSLAGRGRESGYTF.

This clonotype was seen a handful of times. As DNA, the CDR3 is TGCAGCGTCGACGAAGGACAGGGGGCGCGAGGTGGCTACACCTTC. Its translation: CSVDEGQGARGGYTF. The chain is built from TRBV29-1 and TRBJ1-2; 11 bases line up with TRBD1. With V trimmed by 6 bases and J by 7 bases, 13 bases remained unmatched. Germline lookup yields CDR1 SQVTM and CDR2 ANQGSEA. The CDR3 length is 15 residues.